One sample yielded the 18 T cell receptor beta chains listed below, sequenced in a study of blood T cell repertoires in COVID-19. Clones were read by immunoSEQ multiplex PCR, and TCRdb kept only the in-frame ones, dropping some. Among 150,000 to 200,000 clones listed, about 90% were seen once. The sample was peripheral blood. The receptors shown here come from a woman aged 60-70 years with COVID-19, enrolled during active disease.

This clone was recorded once. The chain recombines TRBV9 with TRBJ2-2, with 8 bases identical to TRBD1. CDR1 and CDR2 from the germline V gene are SGDLS and YYNGEE. V shed 0 bases and J 6 bases; nucleotides not matched to a gene: 4. This CDR3 spans 15 amino acids. CDR3 sequence (DNA): TGTGCCAGCAGCGTAGTCCAGGGGGCCCCCGGGGAGCTGTTTTTT. Its protein is CASSVVQGAPGELFF.

The CDR3 protein is CASRNPLSGPREEQYF. As DNA, the CDR3 is TGTGCCAGCAGAAACCCTCTTAGCGGGCCCAGGGAAGAGCAGTACTTC. The J gene is TRBJ2-7, the V gene TRBV7-9, with 7 bases that match TRBD2. Germline values: CDR1 SEHNR, CDR2 FQNEAQ (reference sequence). The CDR3 has 16 amino acids. The J segment lost 7 bases and the V segment lost 6 bases, leaving 18 bases of the junction unmatched. Full variable domain (rest looked up from reference TRBV7-9 and TRBJ2-7): DTGVSQNPRHKITKRGQNVTFRCDPISEHNRLYWYRQTLGQGPEFLTYFQNEAQLEKSRLLSDRFSAERPKGSFSTLEIQRTEQGDSAMYLCASRNPLSGPREEQYFGPGTRLTVT.

V usage is TRBV6-5 and J usage is TRBJ2-7; 11 positions match TRBD2. The CDR3 totals 14 residues. V dropped 4 bases and J dropped 3; count of bases not matched to a gene: 2. Germline V gene lookup returns CDR1 MNHEY and CDR2 SVGAGI. The CDR3 coding sequence is TGTGCCAGCAGTTTACTAGCGGGAGACTACGAGCAGTACTTC. It codes for CASSLLAGDYEQYF.

The table lists this clone with a few counts. V and J are TRBV11-2 and TRBJ1-3; no clear D gene. Deletions cut 1 base from V and 6 bases from J, with 4 bases between. The CDR3 spans 12 residues. CDR1 and CDR2 (germline): SGHAT, FQNNGV. The CDR3 DNA sequence: TGTGCCAGCAGCTTAGCCTCAAACACCATATATTTT. Its protein product is CASSLASNTIYF.

This sequence joins TRBV18 and TRBJ1-5; D not resolved. The CDR3 runs to 16 residues. The germline V and J ends were trimmed by 3 bases and 2 bases, with 14 bases remaining between them. Germline V gene sequence: CDR1 KGHSH, CDR2 LQKENI. CDR3 nucleotides: TGTGCCAGCTCACCGGTAGCCCCTAACGGCAATCAGCCCCAGCATTTT. Protein: CASSPVAPNGNQPQHF.

V and J are TRBV5-5 and TRBJ2-3, with no clear D. The CDR3 spans 14 residues. The V end was cut by 0 bases, the J end by 0 bases, with 5 bases between. The germline gives CDR1 SGHKS, CDR2 YYEKEE (reference sequence). CDR3 sequence: CASSLATSTDTQYF. CDR3 nucleotides: TGTGCCAGCAGCTTGGCAACTAGCACAGATACGCAGTATTTT.

This clone has only one observation. V is TRBV28 and J is TRBJ2-2; D is unresolved. Germline CDR1 is MDHEN and CDR2 is SYDVKM. There are 14 residues in the CDR3. V was clipped by 2 bases and J by 9 bases, with 13 bases between them. The CDR3 region is CASSLGDSRRELFF. CDR3 bases: TGTGCCAGCAGTTTAGGCGATAGCCGGAGGGAGCTGTTTTTT.

V usage is TRBV11-2 and J usage is TRBJ2-1; a possible D gene is TRBD2 (7 bases). This CDR3 has 15 amino acids. Germline CDR1 and CDR2: SGHAT and FQNNGV. The V gene lost 0 bases and the J gene lost 8 bases, with 14 bases spanning the gap. CDR3 protein: CASSLDRGAGDEQFF. CDR3 in DNA: TGTGCCAGCAGCTTAGACCGGGGGGCCGGAGATGAGCAGTTCTTC.

The J gene is TRBJ2-7, the V gene TRBV5-4, with a possible D match to TRBD1 (8 bases). Germline CDR1 and CDR2: SGHNT and YYREEE (reference sequence). Trimming removed 5 bases at V and 3 bases at J, with 24 bases between. This CDR3 spans 17 amino acids. The CDR3 nucleotides read TGTGCCAGCAGTGGCAGGGGGCAGGGAGGGCGATACTACGAGCAGTACTTC. Protein product: CASSGRGQGGRYYEQYF.

Only a few counts were recorded for this clone. The CDR3 sequence: CASSPDRDNQPQHF. The CDR3 nucleotides read TGTGCCAGCAGTCCGGACAGGGACAATCAGCCCCAGCATTTT. This sequence joins TRBV7-9 and TRBJ1-5; 8 bases match TRBD1. The CDR3 spans 14 residues. Per germline, CDR1 SEHNR and CDR2 FQNEAQ (reference sequence). The trim removed 6 bases at V and 3 bases at J, leaving 4 bases unmatched.

This chain connects TRBV9 to TRBJ1-2; D is perhaps TRBD1 (5 bases). This CDR3 is 13 amino acids long. CDR1 and CDR2 from the germline V gene are SGDLS and YYNGEE. Trimming left V 5 bases short and J 7 bases short, with 15 bases between. CDR3 nucleotide sequence: TGTGCCAGCAGAGGTACAGGACCCACTGGCTACACCTTC. Protein product: CASRGTGPTGYTF.

J is TRBJ1-3 and V is TRBV27, with 10 bases identical to TRBD1. V lost 8 bases to trimming and J lost 4 bases; unmatched junction nucleotides: 8. This CDR3 is built from 15 residues. Per the germline V gene, CDR1 is MNHEY and CDR2 is SMNVEV (reference sequence). The CDR3 loop is CASGRQGALGNTIYF. In nucleotides, the CDR3 is TGTGCCAGCGGCAGACAGGGGGCGCTGGGAAACACCATATATTTT.

The chain uses TRBV28 and TRBJ1-6, with D unclear. The CDR3 is 18 residues long. Trimming left V 5 bases short and J 0 bases short, with 17 bases between. Germline CDR1 is MDHEN and CDR2 is SYDVKM. The CDR3 sequence is CASSTYGVRSSYNSPLHF. The DNA for the CDR3 is TGTGCCAGCAGTACCTACGGGGTTAGGAGCTCCTATAATTCACCCCTCCACTTT.

This chain joins TRBV7-2 and TRBJ2-7, with D hard to call. Germline CDR1 SGHTA, CDR2 FQGNSA. This CDR3 contains 15 residues. V lost 0 bases, J lost 2 bases, and 11 bases lay in between. The DNA of the CDR3 is TGTGCCAGCAGCTTAGCGCCTGGGCTACCCTACGAGCAGTACTTC. Its protein product is CASSLAPGLPYEQYF.

The chain links TRBV9 to TRBJ1-2, with 7 bases aligning to TRBD1. Per germline, CDR1 SGDLS and CDR2 YYNGEE. The CDR3 totals 17 residues. V trimming: 3 bases; J trimming: 1 base; junction bases outside the gene matches: 12. The DNA of the CDR3 is TGTGCCAGCAGCGGGTTAAAACAGGGGAACTTTAACTATGGCTACACCTTC. It yields the protein CASSGLKQGNFNYGYTF.

The CDR3 sequence: CASGLVGGAFDTEAFF. In DNA form, the CDR3 reads TGTGCTAGTGGTTTGGTTGGGGGGGCGTTCGACACTGAAGCTTTCTTT. The rearrangement uses TRBV12-5 and TRBJ1-1; TRBD1 is a possible D gene (6 bases). This CDR3 has 16 amino acids. V lost 0 bases to trimming and J lost 3 bases, with 14 bases between them. The V gene's germline CDR1 is LGHNT and CDR2 FRNRAP.

The chain uses TRBV2 and TRBJ1-5, with a possible D match to TRBD1 (6 bases). CDR3 size: 14 residues. V gave up 6 bases and J gave up 4 bases, with 13 bases separating them. Looked up from germline, CDR1 is SNHLY and CDR2 is FYNNEI. The CDR3 DNA reads as TGTGCCAGCAGAAGGGACAATTATAATCAGCCCCAGCATTTT. Translated, it gives CASRRDNYNQPQHF. Full variable domain (remainder filled in from reference TRBV2 and TRBJ1-5): EPEVTQTPSHQVTQMGQEVILRCVPISNHLYFYWYRQILGQKVEFLVSFYNNEISEKSEIFDDQFSVERPDGSNFTLKIRSTKLEDSAMYFCASRRDNYNQPQHFGDGTRLSIL.

This chain connects TRBV29-1 to TRBJ2-1, with 9 nucleotides matching TRBD2. Germline lookup yields CDR1 SQVTM and CDR2 ANQGSEA. The CDR3 extends over 16 amino acids. V dropped 0 bases and J dropped 4; count of bases not matched to a gene: 7. The CDR3 region has the DNA TGCAGCGTTGAAGATAGGGGGCGGGAGGGATACAATGAGCAGTTCTTC. Protein sequence: CSVEDRGREGYNEQFF.